These 5 T cell receptor beta chains originate from one sample sequenced in a study of T-cell memory formation after mild COVID-19. A single record per CDR3 protein comes from TCRdb applying MiXCR to the 5' RACE reads. The data contain fewer than 200,000 distinct CDR3 sequences, around 18% of them singletons. What was sequenced was PBMCs or a T cell subset sorted from them (not recorded which). Every receptor here comes from a man younger than 30 who had mild COVID-19 (a few samples of this study predate the infection). Cell type and time point are not known.

The chain uses TRBV7-3 and TRBJ2-3; TRBD2 matches at 7 bases. Germline CDR1 and CDR2: SGHTA and FQGTGA. This CDR3 has 16 amino acids. The J segment lost 0 bases and the V segment lost 2 bases, leaving 5 bases of the junction unmatched. The CDR3 here is CASSLSLGRSTDTQYF. For the CDR3, the DNA is TGTGCCAGCAGCTTATCCCTCGGGAGGAGCACAGATACGCAGTATTTT.

This clonotype was recorded a few times. The V and J genes are TRBV6-5 and TRBJ1-1; D possibly corresponds to TRBD1 (5 bases). This CDR3 spans 15 amino acids. CDR1 and CDR2 from the germline V gene are MNHEY and SVGAGI. Deletions cut 2 bases from V and 4 bases from J, with 14 bases between. The CDR3: CASSYDGVGGTEAFF. For the CDR3, the DNA is TGTGCCAGCAGTTACGACGGTGTTGGGGGCACTGAAGCTTTCTTT.

This clonotype has only a few counts. The rearrangement links TRBV7-3 to TRBJ2-1, with 13 nucleotides matching TRBD2. CDR3 size: 17 residues. V was pared by 4 bases and J by 6 bases, with 9 bases of the junction left unmatched. Per the germline V gene, CDR1 is SGHTA and CDR2 is FQGTGA. CDR3 sequence (DNA): TGTGCCAGCAGCTCCCACCGGACTAGCGGGGGATTCAATGAGCAGTTCTTC. This encodes CASSSHRTSGGFNEQFF.

This clonotype was counted ten times or more. CDR3 nucleotides: TGCGCCAGCAGCCAAGAAACTTGGGGAACGCAGTACTTC. This gives the protein CASSQETWGTQYF. The J gene is TRBJ2-5, the V gene TRBV4-3; D remains unclear. Trimming left V 0 bases short and J 11 bases short, with 13 bases between. Per germline, CDR1 LGHNA and CDR2 YSLEER. This CDR3 contains 13 residues.

This chain links TRBV7-2 with TRBJ2-5, with D hard to call. CDR1 is SGHTA, CDR2 FQGNSA, per germline. The CDR3 has 12 residues. V was cut by 6 bases and J by 5 bases, with 10 bases left in between. In DNA form, the CDR3 reads TGTGCCAGCAGTCCACACCGGGAGACCCAGTACTTC. This sequence encodes CASSPHRETQYF.